This T cell receptor beta chain stems from a study of somatic mutations in cytotoxic T cells in rheumatoid arthritis. TCRdb's copy holds only in-frame clones and misses some; the assay was immunoSEQ multiplex PCR. The profile shows around 11,000 clones, about 67% of them singletons. V lost 2 bases to trimming and J lost 4 bases; unmatched junction nucleotides: 16. The length of the CDR3 is 19 residues. The germline V gene encodes CDR1 SGHAT and CDR2 FQDESV (reference sequence). Sequenced input: CD8+ T cells sorted from blood. The J gene is TRBJ2-1, the V gene TRBV11-1; 8 nucleotides line up with TRBD1. This receptor was obtained from an adult with rheumatoid arthritis. As DNA, the CDR3 is TGTGCCAGCAGCTTAATTTACAGGGGGAAAACCCTCCGATACAATGAGCAGTTCTTC. It is translated as CASSLIYRGKTLRYNEQFF.